This record covers a single TCR beta chain. The antigen is unknown. This entry is derived from a study of tumor-infiltrating lymphocytes in glioblastoma multiforme. Notes on the study in general: TCR plus mutation findings rest on a single glioblastoma patient. Functional subtype sorting of these T cells was not performed.

Multiple V-beta primers and a C-beta primer amplified TCRB from RNA. A C-beta primer primed TCRB cDNA from about 0.5 ug RNA. These TCRB libraries lack any described unique molecular identifiers. TCRdb re-called the multiplex PCR reads through MiXCR, storing one row per CDR3 protein. The sample holds 15,000 or so distinct CDR3 sequences, over 65% seen once. CDR3 size: 13 residues. Trimming shortened V by 0 bases and J by 6 bases, and 9 bases separated the two germline ends. The germline V gene has CDR1 SGHNT and CDR2 YYREEE (reference sequence). Source material: brain tumor tissue. The V call is TRBV5-4, the J call TRBJ2-5; D is undetermined. The receptor's source is a male donor with glioblastoma. Here the CDR3 DNA reads TGTGCCAGCAGCTTGGCTGGGTTGAAGACCCAGTACTTC. This sequence encodes CASSLAGLKTQYF.